This T cell receptor (beta chain) was documented in a study of blood T cell repertoires in COVID-19. The CDR3 loop spans 13 amino acids. Germline V gives CDR1 GTSNPN, CDR2 SVGIG (reference sequence). The J segment lost 5 bases and the V segment lost 3 bases, leaving 5 bases of the junction unmatched. TCRdb keeps only in-frame clones here, not all; method: immunoSEQ multiplex PCR. The sample records approximately 260,000 clones, roughly 90% being singletons. The source of this sequence is a man in his 60s who had recovered from COVID-19. The chain couples TRBV30 to TRBJ2-5; 8 bases map to TRBD1. Sequences were obtained from peripheral blood. CDR3 loop: CAWRQDRVETQYF. The DNA for the CDR3 is TGTGCCTGGAGGCAGGACAGGGTGGAGACCCAGTACTTC.